The 31 T cell receptor beta chains below were found in one sample sequenced in a study of T cell repertoires in cytomegalovirus infection. TCRdb re-derived calls from the reads in MiXCR, one entry per CDR3 protein. The profile shows a few hundred thousand distinct CDR3 sequences, over 15% of them singletons. Specimen: CD8+ T cells from PBMCs. Every receptor here comes from a human donor in good health (CMV status not recorded). Some clones in this sample may be carry-over from other donors' samples.

As DNA, the CDR3 is TGTGTCACCCGGACCAACCAAGAGACCCAGTACTTC. Amino acids: CVTRTNQETQYF. The V gene is TRBV6-2 or TRBV6-3, the J gene TRBJ2-5, with D unresolved. In germline, CDR1 is MNHEY, CDR2 SVGEGT. The CDR3 loop spans 12 amino acids.

This clonotype was recorded a few times. The chain has TRBV20-1 and TRBJ1-1; 9 bases are a match to TRBD1. The CDR3 runs to 14 residues. V gave up 1 base and J gave up 1 base; unmatched junction bases: 1. Germline V CDR1 and CDR2: DFQATT, SNEGSKA (reference sequence). This CDR3 reads CSARVGQGNTEAFF. The CDR3 DNA reads TGCAGTGCTAGAGTGGGACAGGGGAACACTGAAGCTTTCTTT.

The sample holds many counts of this clonotype. This chain joins TRBV6-6 and TRBJ1-2; D call uncertain. Germline assignment: CDR1 MNHNY and CDR2 SVGAGI (reference sequence). The CDR3 totals 13 residues. Trimming pared 6 bases from V and 3 bases from J, leaving 11 bases between. CDR3 DNA: TGTGCCAGCAGCCCCCCGGGTTACTATGGCTACACCTTC. It translates to CASSPPGYYGYTF.

The gene calls are TRBV24-1 and TRBJ1-5; D is perhaps TRBD1 (5 bases). Germline V CDR1 and CDR2: KGHDR, SFDVKD. V lost 0 bases, J lost 5 bases, and 7 bases lay in between. The CDR3 totals 14 residues. The CDR3 region is CATSDLGGDQPQHF. CDR3 coding DNA: TGTGCCACCAGTGATTTGGGGGGGGATCAGCCCCAGCATTTT.

A word on this clonotype: With a much larger clone just one base away, this may be a read error. The chain joins TRBV29-1 to TRBJ2-3; no definite D call. Deletions cut 4 bases from V and 4 bases from J, with 21 bases between. CDR1 and CDR2 from the germline V gene are SQVTM and ANQGSEA. This CDR3 comprises 16 residues. The CDR3 nucleotides are TGCAGCGTTGTCGGACGGGCGCTAACATTTTCAGATACGCAGTATTTT. Translated: CSVVGRALTFSDTQYF.

V is TRBV6-4 and J is TRBJ2-2; tentatively, D is TRBD1 or TRBD2 (6 bases each). V dropped 0 bases and J dropped 6 bases, with 11 bases sitting between them. CDR3 length equals 15 residues. Germline CDR1 and CDR2: MRHNA and SNTAGT. CDR3 sequence (DNA): TGTGCCAGCAGTGACTCGGCGGGACACCCCGGGGAGCTGTTTTTT. Its translation: CASSDSAGHPGELFF.

The table lists this clonotype with many counts. The V call is TRBV28, the J call TRBJ2-5; tentatively, D is TRBD2 (6 bases). Trimming left V 5 bases short and J 5 bases short, with 15 bases between. This CDR3 is 14 amino acids long. Germline V lookup: CDR1 MDHEN, CDR2 SYDVKM. CDR3 region: CASSPQKGGETQYF. CDR3 nucleotides: TGTGCCAGCAGTCCCCAGAAGGGAGGCGAGACCCAGTACTTC.

This clonotype was detected many times. The chain links TRBV7-9 to TRBJ1-6; tentative D call: TRBD1 (5 bases). This CDR3 region has 17 residues. CDR1 and CDR2 (germline): SEHNR, FQNEAQ (reference sequence). V shed 6 bases and J shed 3 bases, with 18 bases lying between them. Here the CDR3 reads CASRTSGGSGYNSPLHF. Written as DNA, the CDR3 is TGTGCCAGCAGAACAAGTGGGGGGAGCGGCTATAATTCACCCCTCCACTTT.

In this sample, this clonotype turned up many times. The chain recombines TRBV6-1 with TRBJ1-2; tentative D call: TRBD1 (5 bases). The CDR3 spans 13 residues. CDR1 MNHNS and CDR2 SASEGT come from the germline V gene. The V gene lost 7 bases and the J gene lost 4 bases, with 13 bases spanning the gap. The CDR3 loop is CASTTGPLYGYTF. The CDR3, as DNA: TGTGCCAGCACAACAGGACCGCTCTATGGCTACACCTTC.

This clonotype was seen a handful of times. J is TRBJ1-5 and V is TRBV27, with D possibly matching TRBD1 (6 bases). This CDR3 contains 16 residues. The germline gives CDR1 MNHEY, CDR2 SMNVEV (reference sequence). V dropped 4 bases and J dropped 1 base, with 14 bases sitting between them. The CDR3 nucleotides are TGTGCCAGCAGTTCCTGGGGGCGGGTAAGCAATCAGCCCCAGCATTTT. As protein: CASSSWGRVSNQPQHF.

This clonotype was seen at least ten times. This chain links TRBV6-5 with TRBJ1-1, with TRBD1 identical over 10 bases. With 2 bases clipped from V and 12 bases from J, the junction kept 9 bases outside the gene matches. The CDR3 runs to 14 residues. Germline V gene sequence: CDR1 MNHEY, CDR2 SVGAGI. This CDR3 reads CASSYLEGQGTSFF. CDR3 nucleotides: TGTGCCAGCAGTTACCTAGAGGGACAGGGGACGTCTTTCTTT.

The chain recombines TRBV6-5 with TRBJ2-3, with TRBD1 matching 7 bases. Germline V gives CDR1 MNHEY, CDR2 SVGAGI. The CDR3 is 17 amino acids. V shed 5 bases and J 2 bases; nucleotides not matched to a gene: 13. The CDR3: CASSELSGQANTDTQYF. In DNA, the CDR3 is TGTGCCAGCAGTGAGTTGAGCGGACAGGCGAACACAGATACGCAGTATTTT.

This clonotype was picked up a small number of times. This chain connects TRBV4-2 to TRBJ1-2; maybe TRBD1 (5 bases). In germline, CDR1 is LGHNA, CDR2 YNFKEQ. V was pared by 1 base and J by 2 bases, with 8 bases between. The CDR3 loop spans 14 amino acids. DNA of the CDR3: TGTGCCAGCAGCCAAGGAGGGACCAACTATGGCTACACCTTC. Protein product: CASSQGGTNYGYTF.

This clonotype was detected a few times. The J gene is TRBJ1-2, the V gene TRBV5-6, with D possibly matching TRBD1 (5 bases). Germline V gene sequence: CDR1 SGHDT, CDR2 YYEEEE. Trimming pared 2 bases from V and 8 bases from J, leaving 13 bases between. The CDR3 extends over 13 amino acids. CDR3 residues: CASSFIARDGYTF. The CDR3, as DNA: TGTGCCAGCAGCTTTATCGCCCGGGACGGCTACACCTTC.

This chain links TRBV11-2 with TRBJ1-6, with 7 bases aligning to TRBD1. Germline V gene lookup returns CDR1 SGHAT and CDR2 FQNNGV. CDR3 size: 17 residues. V lost 5 bases and J lost 10; bases outside the gene matches: 17. CDR3 DNA: TGTGCCAGCAGCGACAGGGTAGCAGCGGGACGTCGGTCACCCCTCCACTTT. Translated: CASSDRVAAGRRSPLHF.

The gene calls are TRBV7-9 and TRBJ2-5; the D gene is possibly TRBD2 (6 bases). Germline CDR1 is SEHNR and CDR2 is FQNEAQ (reference sequence). V was trimmed by 3 bases and J by 2 bases, leaving 13 bases between them. The CDR3 runs 15 residues. Written as DNA, the CDR3 is TGTGCCAGCAGCTTCCCGGGACTGCAACAAGAGACCCAGTACTTC. Its protein is CASSFPGLQQETQYF.

This clonotype was observed at least ten times. The chain joins TRBV7-2 to TRBJ1-1; no reliable D call. The CDR3 totals 13 residues. Germline loops: CDR1 SGHTA, CDR2 FQGNSA. The ends were cut back, 1 base at V and 6 bases at J, with 9 bases in the middle. The CDR3 nucleotides are TGTGCCAGCAGCTTAGGTCCCGGAGCTGAAGCTTTCTTT. Its translation is CASSLGPGAEAFF.

This chain joins TRBV12-3 or TRBV12-4 and TRBJ2-3; D ambiguous. This CDR3 has 14 residues. V lost 3 bases and J lost 4, with 11 bases in between. The chain's CDR3 is CASSFVRPADTQYF. DNA for the CDR3: TGTGCCAGCAGTTTCGTCCGGCCAGCAGATACGCAGTATTTT.

This rearrangement joins TRBV20-1 to TRBJ1-1, with D unresolved. Germline values: CDR1 DFQATT, CDR2 SNEGSKA (reference sequence). The V end lost 5 bases, the J end lost 4 bases, and 17 bases lay between the germline ends. CDR3 length: 14 amino acids. CDR3 coding DNA: TGCAGTGCTCGACCAAAGGGATCTAGCACTGAAGCTTTCTTT. Protein product: CSARPKGSSTEAFF.

This clonotype was seen a handful of times. The V and J genes are TRBV20-1 and TRBJ2-1; 7 nucleotides match TRBD2. The CDR3 length is 15 residues. The germline gives CDR1 DFQATT, CDR2 SNEGSKA (reference sequence). The V gene end was trimmed by 5 bases and the J gene end by 2 bases; junction bases not matched to a gene: 9. This chain's CDR3 is CSAYTLAETYNEQFF. The CDR3 bases are TGCAGTGCTTACACCCTAGCGGAAACCTACAATGAGCAGTTCTTC.

The V call is TRBV19, the J call TRBJ2-1; either TRBD1 or TRBD2 may supply D (5 bases each). Germline-derived CDR1 and CDR2 are LNHDA and SQIVND (reference sequence). The ends were cut back, 4 bases at V and 8 bases at J, with 12 bases in the middle. There are 13 residues in the CDR3. This chain's CDR3 is CASSTRGVDEQFF. CDR3 in DNA: TGTGCCAGTAGTACTCGAGGGGTGGATGAGCAGTTCTTC. The full variable domain, completed using reference TRBV19 and TRBJ2-1, is DGGITQSPKYLFRKEGQNVTLSCEQNLNHDAMYWYRQDPGQGLRLIYYSQIVNDFQKGDIAEGYSVSREKKESFPLTVTSAQKNPTAFYLCASSTRGVDEQFFGPGTRLTVL.

This clonotype has ten or more counts. V is TRBV7-3 and J is TRBJ2-3, with TRBD2 as a possible D gene (7 bases). CDR1 and CDR2 (germline): SGHTA, FQGTGA. The V gene lost 3 bases and the J gene lost 5 bases, with 18 bases spanning the gap. The CDR3 totals 16 residues. CDR3 bases: TGTGCCAGCAGCTTGTCGTTCGGGGGGCCGGAAGATACGCAGTATTTT. It specifies CASSLSFGGPEDTQYF.

This chain uses TRBV10-3 with TRBJ2-2; 11 bases align to TRBD1. Germline-derived CDR1 and CDR2 are ENHRY and SYGVKD. This CDR3 region has 16 residues. V was clipped by 6 bases and J by 3 bases; unmatched bases: 6. CDR3 nucleotides: TGTGCCATCAGGAGGACAGGGGGCGCGCACACCGGGGAGCTGTTTTTT. Its translation is CAIRRTGGAHTGELFF.

This clonotype was detected ten times or more. The chain is built from TRBV20-1 and TRBJ2-7, with 8 nucleotides matching TRBD1. V lost 4 bases and J lost 1; bases outside the gene matches: 9. The CDR3 is made up of 15 amino acids. The germline V gene encodes CDR1 DFQATT and CDR2 SNEGSKA (reference sequence). Here the CDR3 reads CSANGRDRSSYEQYF. In DNA, the CDR3 is TGCAGTGCTAATGGTAGGGACAGGAGTTCCTACGAGCAGTACTTC.

The table lists this clonotype with a few counts. The chain couples TRBV11-2 to TRBJ1-1; no definite D call. The germline V gene has CDR1 SGHAT and CDR2 FQNNGV. V lost 2 bases and J lost 1, with 14 bases in between. CDR3 size: 16 residues. As DNA, the CDR3 is TGTGCCAGCAGCTTAAAGGTTTCGTTTCCGAACACTGAAGCTTTCTTT. Amino acids: CASSLKVSFPNTEAFF.

The chain joins TRBV12-3 or TRBV12-4 to TRBJ2-7, with 8 bases aligning to TRBD1. The CDR3 contains 15 residues. Germline trimming cut 2 bases from V and 2 bases from J; bases unmatched to any gene: 5. Here the CDR3 DNA reads TGTGCCAGCAGTTTATTTACAGGGGGAACCTACGAGCAGTACTTC. Its translation: CASSLFTGGTYEQYF.

This clonotype was counted at least ten times. The J gene is TRBJ1-5, the V gene TRBV4-1, with 7 positions matching TRBD1. CDR1 MGHRA and CDR2 YSYEKL come from the germline V gene. This CDR3 has 17 amino acids. With V trimmed by 1 base and J by 0 bases, 6 bases remained unmatched. The CDR3 DNA is TGCGCCAGCAGCCAAGCTGCCCGGACAGGTAGCAATCAGCCCCAGCATTTT. It codes for CASSQAARTGSNQPQHF.

In this sample, this clonotype turned up many times. The rearrangement links TRBV19 to TRBJ1-1; D gene ambiguous. This CDR3 has 14 residues. CDR1 and CDR2 (germline): LNHDA, SQIVND (reference sequence). The V end lost 2 bases, the J end lost 0 bases, and 7 bases lay between the germline ends. CDR3 DNA sequence: TGTGCCAGTAGTATACCGGGTGTGAACACTGAAGCTTTCTTT. Residues: CASSIPGVNTEAFF. Combining the CDR3 with reference TRBV19 and TRBJ1-1 gives the whole variable domain DGGITQSPKYLFRKEGQNVTLSCEQNLNHDAMYWYRQDPGQGLRLIYYSQIVNDFQKGDIAEGYSVSREKKESFPLTVTSAQKNPTAFYLCASSIPGVNTEAFFGQGTRLTVV.

J is TRBJ2-7 and V is TRBV15; TRBD1 or TRBD2 may be the D gene (5 bases each). Trimming removed 5 bases from V and 2 bases from J, with 13 bases in between. This CDR3 is 14 amino acids long. Germline V CDR1 and CDR2: LNHNV, YYDKDF (reference sequence). This CDR3 reads CATSGWGPTYEQYF. CDR3 in DNA: TGTGCCACCAGCGGGTGGGGACCTACCTACGAGCAGTACTTC.

The rearrangement uses TRBV4-1 and TRBJ2-1, with unresolved D. Germline CDR1 reads MGHRA; CDR2 reads YSYEKL. Trimming left V 5 bases short and J 2 bases short, with 13 bases between. The CDR3 has 15 amino acids. CDR3 sequence (DNA): TGCGCCAGCAGCTTCTCACATGGAGCCTACAATGAGCAGTTCTTC. Translation: CASSFSHGAYNEQFF.

This chain's CDR3 is CASSLALLGAIYEQYF. The CDR3 DNA reads TGTGCCAGCAGCCTCGCCCTTTTAGGGGCTATCTACGAGCAGTACTTC. This chain connects TRBV6-2 or TRBV6-3 to TRBJ2-7, with a possible D match to TRBD1 (5 bases). V lost 6 bases and J lost 3, with 21 bases in between. Germline assignment: CDR1 MNHEY and CDR2 SVGEGT. The CDR3 covers 16 residues.